What follows are 18 T cell receptor beta chains derived from one specimen sequenced in a study of shared clonotypes between healthy human individuals. Libraries were prepared by immunoSEQ multiplex PCR; TCRdb keeps only in-frame clonotypes and omits some of them. The table records some 2.1 million clones, 85% to 95% of them present only once. Positively selected for CCR7, the CD45RO-negative cells used as naive CD8 cells excluded terminally differentiated effector memory CD45RA+ cells. Material for sequencing was naive CD8+ T cells sorted from blood. The receptors shown here come from a man aged 18 to 30 in good health.

The genes are TRBV27 and TRBJ2-7, with 7 nucleotides matching TRBD1. The V gene end was trimmed by 2 bases and the J gene end by 4 bases; junction bases not matched to a gene: 5. Germline-derived CDR1 and CDR2 are MNHEY and SMNVEV (reference sequence). The CDR3 contains 14 residues. The CDR3 bases are TGTGCCAGCAGTTTAAGGGGGCCAAGGTACGAGCAGTACTTC. It codes for CASSLRGPRYEQYF.

The rearrangement links TRBV6-6 to TRBJ2-2; 8 bases are shared with TRBD2. CDR3 length: 13 residues. CDR1 is MNHNY, CDR2 SVGAGI, per germline (reference sequence). With V trimmed by 5 bases and J by 7 bases, 3 bases remained unmatched. CDR3 coding DNA: TGTGCCAGCAGTCCTGGGACTAGCGGGGAGCTGTTTTTT. Residues: CASSPGTSGELFF.

About this clone: The sample has other DNA sequences that encode this CDR3 too. The rearrangement joins TRBV5-1 to TRBJ2-7, with D hard to call. The germline V gene encodes CDR1 SGHRS and CDR2 YFSETQ. The V and J ends lost 0 bases and 3 bases respectively, with 7 bases between them. CDR3 length equals 13 residues. The CDR3 reads CASSLAADYEQYF. In DNA, the CDR3 is TGCGCCAGCAGCTTGGCCGCGGACTACGAGCAGTACTTC.

This clone appeared once. The V gene is TRBV13, the J gene TRBJ1-1; D gene unclear. Per germline, CDR1 PRHDT and CDR2 FYEKMQ (reference sequence). With 5 bases removed from V and 5 bases from J, the gap between germline ends came to 30 bases. The CDR3 contains 19 residues. The CDR3 loop reads CASSLRSGRPFGELTEAFF. The CDR3 region has the DNA TGTGCCAGCAGCCTTCGATCGGGCCGCCCTTTCGGAGAGCTGACTGAAGCTTTCTTT.

The V call is TRBV7-2, the J call TRBJ2-3; D is uncertain. The V gene lost 1 base and the J gene lost 1 base, with 6 bases spanning the gap. This CDR3 region has 14 residues. Germline V gene sequence: CDR1 SGHTA, CDR2 FQGNSA. CDR3 in DNA: TGTGCCAGCAGCTTAGTGACGGGCACAGATACGCAGTATTTT. This codes for CASSLVTGTDTQYF.

Concerning this clone: Other DNA sequences from this sample encode an identical CDR3 as well. This sequence joins TRBV27 and TRBJ1-5, with TRBD1 matching 9 bases. The junction had 4 bases not matched to a gene; V was cut back by 5 bases and J by 5 bases. CDR1 and CDR2 (germline): MNHEY, SMNVEV (reference sequence). The CDR3 has 14 amino acids. CDR3 region: CASSPGQGYQPQHF. DNA for the CDR3: TGTGCCAGCAGTCCGGGACAGGGCTATCAGCCCCAGCATTTT.

The chain uses TRBV5-1 and TRBJ2-7; 9 bases agree with TRBD1. The germline V gene has CDR1 SGHRS and CDR2 YFSETQ. V was clipped by 3 bases and J by 5 bases; unmatched bases: 12. The CDR3 is 16 amino acids. The CDR3 bases are TGCGCCAGCAGCTCGGGACAGGGAGGTATTTTTGACGAGCAGTACTTC. Translation gives CASSSGQGGIFDEQYF. The full variable domain, its missing parts supplied by reference TRBV5-1 and TRBJ2-7, is KAGVTQTPRYLIKTRGQQVTLSCSPISGHRSVSWYQQTPGQGLQFLFEYFSETQRNKGNFPGRFSGRQFSNSRSEMNVSTLELGDSALYLCASSSGQGGIFDEQYFGPGTRLTVT.

J is TRBJ1-6 and V is TRBV9, with D possibly being TRBD1 (5 bases). Germline assignment: CDR1 SGDLS and CDR2 YYNGEE. Trimming left V 0 bases short and J 5 bases short, with 6 bases between. The CDR3 runs to 14 residues. CDR3 region: CASSVGQHNSPLHF. CDR3 coding DNA: TGTGCCAGCAGCGTAGGACAGCATAATTCACCCCTCCACTTT.

The gene calls are TRBV29-1 and TRBJ2-1, with D unresolved. CDR3 length: 15 amino acids. CDR1 is SQVTM and CDR2 is ANQGSEA in the germline V gene. V dropped 6 bases and J dropped 4 bases, with 19 bases sitting between them. The CDR3 DNA sequence: TGCAGCGTCTCTACTCTAGATTCGTGGTACAATGAGCAGTTCTTC. Translating gives CSVSTLDSWYNEQFF.

The CDR3, as DNA: TGTGCCAGCAGCCTAGGACAGGGCACCACCGGGGAGCTGTTTTTT. Amino acid sequence: CASSLGQGTTGELFF. The chain combines TRBV6-5 with TRBJ2-2, with 8 nucleotides matching TRBD1. CDR3 size: 15 residues. Germline assignment: CDR1 MNHEY and CDR2 SVGAGI. V trimming: 6 bases; J trimming: 4 bases; junction bases outside the gene matches: 7.

The rearrangement links TRBV4-1 to TRBJ1-1, with unresolved D. CDR3 size: 14 residues. The V gene lost 2 bases and the J gene lost 6 bases, with 13 bases spanning the gap. CDR1 and CDR2 (germline): MGHRA, YSYEKL. The CDR3, as DNA: TGCGCCAGCAGCCAAATCGGCAGAAAGGCTGAAGCTTTCTTT. Translation: CASSQIGRKAEAFF.

As to this clone: Other DNA sequences of this sample code for an identical CDR3. The DNA for the CDR3 is TGTGCCAGCAGCTTGGAGGGGAGTCAGCCCCAGCATTTT. Amino acid sequence: CASSLEGSQPQHF. This chain connects TRBV5-6 to TRBJ1-5; D is perhaps TRBD1 (5 bases). CDR1 is SGHDT and CDR2 is YYEEEE in the germline V gene. Trimming took off 0 bases at V and 6 bases at J, with 7 bases between the two ends. CDR3 length equals 13 residues.

This CDR3 reads CASSVGSVDTEAFF. The CDR3 nucleotides are TGTGCCAGCAGCGTAGGGAGCGTAGACACTGAAGCTTTCTTT. V usage is TRBV9 and J usage is TRBJ1-1; unclear D gene. The length of the CDR3 is 14 residues. Germline V CDR1 and CDR2: SGDLS, YYNGEE. V shed 0 bases and J shed 3 bases, with 9 bases lying between them.

J is TRBJ2-1 and V is TRBV7-9; no definite D call. Germline CDR1 reads SEHNR; CDR2 reads FQNEAQ (reference sequence). V was cut by 1 base and J by 4 bases, with 14 bases left in between. CDR3 size: 16 residues. The CDR3 region is CASSLERAGWYNEQFF. CDR3 nucleotides: TGTGCCAGCAGCTTAGAAAGGGCAGGATGGTACAATGAGCAGTTCTTC.

This rearrangement joins TRBV27 to TRBJ2-3, with TRBD1 identical over 8 bases. This CDR3 spans 14 amino acids. Per germline, CDR1 MNHEY and CDR2 SMNVEV (reference sequence). The J segment lost 3 bases and the V segment lost 5 bases, leaving 4 bases of the junction unmatched. CDR3 DNA sequence: TGTGCCAGCAGTACCTGGACAGGGACAGATACGCAGTATTTT. This sequence encodes CASSTWTGTDTQYF.

The chain is built from TRBV9 and TRBJ1-2, with D uncertain. V was trimmed by 3 bases and J by 3 bases, leaving 15 bases between them. The length of the CDR3 is 15 residues. Germline-derived CDR1 and CDR2 are SGDLS and YYNGEE. CDR3 DNA: TGTGCCAGCAGCGACTCCGGGGTTTCGCACTATGGCTACACCTTC. Amino acids: CASSDSGVSHYGYTF. The variable domain in full, completed from reference TRBV9 and TRBJ1-2, reads DSGVTQTPKHLITATGQRVTLRCSPRSGDLSVYWYQQSLDQGLQFLIQYYNGEERAKGNILERFSAQQFPDLHSELNLSSLELGDSALYFCASSDSGVSHYGYTFGSGTRLTVV.

Comments on this clone: The sample holds other DNA sequences that translate to the same CDR3. The rearrangement links TRBV29-1 to TRBJ1-2; D call uncertain. With 0 bases removed from V and 2 bases from J, the gap between germline ends came to 4 bases. This CDR3 has 12 residues. Germline CDR1 SQVTM, CDR2 ANQGSEA. Written as DNA, the CDR3 is TGCAGCGTTGAAGATAACAACTATGGCTACACCTTC. Amino acids: CSVEDNNYGYTF.

The chain recombines TRBV13 with TRBJ2-1; TRBD2 agrees at 9 bases. The V gene end was trimmed by 4 bases and the J gene end by 2 bases; junction bases not matched to a gene: 18. Germline CDR1 and CDR2: PRHDT and FYEKMQ (reference sequence). The CDR3 is 20 amino acids. CDR3 DNA: TGTGCCAGCAGCTCCCGACTAGCGGAGTATGGTAAGGGTACCTACAATGAGCAGTTCTTC. It translates to CASSSRLAEYGKGTYNEQFF. Full variable domain (missing parts from reference TRBV13 and TRBJ2-1): AAGVIQSPRHLIKEKRETATLKCYPIPRHDTVYWYQQGPGQDPQFLISFYEKMQSDKGSIPDRFSAQQFSDYHSELNMSSLELGDSALYFCASSSRLAEYGKGTYNEQFFGPGTRLTVL.